This TCR beta chain was identified during a study of glioma-infiltrating T cells after dendritic cell vaccination. Regarding time point: after dendritic cell vaccination, including at tumor progression/relapse. The data were produced by immunoSEQ multiplex PCR, yet TCRdb's version contains in-frame clones alone and is incomplete. Seen here are roughly 56,000 clones, around 85% observed once, and the top ten hold approximately 8.9%. The V gene's germline CDR1 is SGHNT and CDR2 YYREEE (reference sequence). Trimming stripped 4 bases from V and 11 bases from J, with 23 bases between. This CDR3 region has 15 residues.

This chain uses TRBV5-4 with TRBJ2-3; D possibly corresponds to TRBD1 (5 bases). The receptor comes from a human donor with glioblastoma. This specimen was blood, taken after dendritic cell vaccination. The CDR3 DNA sequence: TGTGCCAGCAGCCCCCAGGGTGGAGTGGAGTGGGGGCAGTATTTT. Translated: CASSPQGGVEWGQYF.